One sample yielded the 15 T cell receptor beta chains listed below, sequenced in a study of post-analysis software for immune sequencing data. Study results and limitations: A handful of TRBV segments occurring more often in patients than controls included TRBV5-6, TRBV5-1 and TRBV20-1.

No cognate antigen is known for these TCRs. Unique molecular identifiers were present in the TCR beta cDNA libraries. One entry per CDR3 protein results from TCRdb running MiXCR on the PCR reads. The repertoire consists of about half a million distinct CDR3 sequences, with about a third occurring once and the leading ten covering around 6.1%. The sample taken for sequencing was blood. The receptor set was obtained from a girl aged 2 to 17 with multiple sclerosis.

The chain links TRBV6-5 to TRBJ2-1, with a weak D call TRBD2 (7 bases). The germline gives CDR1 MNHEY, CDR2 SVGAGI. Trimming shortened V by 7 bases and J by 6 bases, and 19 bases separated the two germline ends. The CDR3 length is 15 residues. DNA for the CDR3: TGTGCCAGCACCGAGGGGGGGGCCCACGTCAATGAGCAGTTCTTC. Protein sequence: CASTEGGAHVNEQFF.

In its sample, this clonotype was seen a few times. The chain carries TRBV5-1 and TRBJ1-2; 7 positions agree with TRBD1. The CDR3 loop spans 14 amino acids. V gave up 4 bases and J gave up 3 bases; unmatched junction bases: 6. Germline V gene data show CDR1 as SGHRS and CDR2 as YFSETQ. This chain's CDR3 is CASSPPGGDYGYTF. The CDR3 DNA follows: TGCGCCAGCAGCCCACCAGGGGGGGACTATGGCTACACCTTC.

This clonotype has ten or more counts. The DNA of the CDR3 is TGTGCCATCAGGGCGGGGGGCACAGATACGCAGTATTTT. This translates into CAIRAGGTDTQYF. The chain couples TRBV10-3 to TRBJ2-3; 7 nucleotides agree with TRBD2. The germline V gene encodes CDR1 ENHRY and CDR2 SYGVKD. This CDR3 has 13 residues. J lost 1 base, V lost 6 bases, and 1 base had no gene match.

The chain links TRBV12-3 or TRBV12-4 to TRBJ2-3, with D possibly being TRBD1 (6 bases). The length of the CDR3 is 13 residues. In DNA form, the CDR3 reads TGTGTCAGTGGGGGCTTTTCACCAGATACGCAGTATTTT. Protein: CVSGGFSPDTQYF.

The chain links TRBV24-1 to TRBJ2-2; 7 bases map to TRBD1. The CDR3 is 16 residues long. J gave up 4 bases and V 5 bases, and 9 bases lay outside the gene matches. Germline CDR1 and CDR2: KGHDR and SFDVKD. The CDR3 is CATSGPGQHSTGELFF. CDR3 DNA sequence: TGTGCCACCAGTGGGCCGGGACAGCACTCCACCGGGGAGCTGTTTTTT.

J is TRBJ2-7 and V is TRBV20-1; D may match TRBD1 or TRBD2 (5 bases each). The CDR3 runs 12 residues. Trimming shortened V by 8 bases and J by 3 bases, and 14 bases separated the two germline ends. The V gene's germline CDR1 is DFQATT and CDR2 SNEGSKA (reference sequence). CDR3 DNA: TGCAGTACCGGGACCACTCGCTACGAGCAGTACTTC. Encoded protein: CSTGTTRYEQYF.

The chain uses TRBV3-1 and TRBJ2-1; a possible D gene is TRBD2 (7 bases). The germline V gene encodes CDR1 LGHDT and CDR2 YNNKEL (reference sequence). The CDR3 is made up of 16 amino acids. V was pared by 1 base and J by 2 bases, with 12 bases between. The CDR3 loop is CASSQVVGGPYNEQFF. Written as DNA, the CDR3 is TGTGCCAGCAGCCAAGTTGTGGGGGGGCCCTACAATGAGCAGTTCTTC.

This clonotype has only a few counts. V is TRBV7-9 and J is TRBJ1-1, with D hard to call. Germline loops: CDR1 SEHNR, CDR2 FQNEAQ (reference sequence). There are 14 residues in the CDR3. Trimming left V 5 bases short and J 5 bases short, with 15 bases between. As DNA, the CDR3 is TGTGCCAGCAGCCCAATCCAAGTGCGGACTGAAGCTTTCTTT. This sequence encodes CASSPIQVRTEAFF.

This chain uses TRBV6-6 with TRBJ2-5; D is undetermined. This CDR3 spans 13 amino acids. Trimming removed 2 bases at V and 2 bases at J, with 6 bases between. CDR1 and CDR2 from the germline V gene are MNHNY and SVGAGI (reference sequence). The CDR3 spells CASSYRVQETQYF. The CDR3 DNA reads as TGTGCCAGCAGTTACAGAGTTCAAGAGACCCAGTACTTC.

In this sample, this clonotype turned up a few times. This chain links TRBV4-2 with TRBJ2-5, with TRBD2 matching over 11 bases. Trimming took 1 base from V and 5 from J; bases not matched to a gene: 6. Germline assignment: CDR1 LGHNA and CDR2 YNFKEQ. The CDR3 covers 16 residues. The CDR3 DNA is TGTGCCAGCAGCCAAGTTAGCGGGGGGGCCGTGGAGACCCAGTACTTC. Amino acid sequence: CASSQVSGGAVETQYF.

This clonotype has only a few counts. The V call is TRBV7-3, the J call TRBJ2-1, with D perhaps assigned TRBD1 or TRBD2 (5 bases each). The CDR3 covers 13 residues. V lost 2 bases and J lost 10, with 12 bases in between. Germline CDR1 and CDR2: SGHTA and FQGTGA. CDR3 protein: CASSLYGAREQFF. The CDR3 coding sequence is TGTGCCAGCAGCTTATACGGGGCTAGGGAGCAGTTCTTC.

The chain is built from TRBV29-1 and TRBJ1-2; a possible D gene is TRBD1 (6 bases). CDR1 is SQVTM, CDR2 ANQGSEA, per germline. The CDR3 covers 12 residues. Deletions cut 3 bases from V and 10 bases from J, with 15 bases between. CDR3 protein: CSVDMGHLAYTF. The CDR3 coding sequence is TGCAGCGTTGATATGGGACACTTGGCCTACACCTTC. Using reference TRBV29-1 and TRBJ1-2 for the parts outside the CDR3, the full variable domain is SAVISQKPSRDICQRGTSLTIQCQVDSQVTMMFWYRQQPGQSLTLIATANQGSEATYESGFVIDKFPISRPNLTFSTLTVSNMSPEDSSIYLCSVDMGHLAYTFGSGTRLTVV.

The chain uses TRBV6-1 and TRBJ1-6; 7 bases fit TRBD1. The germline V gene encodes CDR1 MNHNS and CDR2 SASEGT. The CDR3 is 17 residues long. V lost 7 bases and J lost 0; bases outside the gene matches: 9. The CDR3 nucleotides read TGTGCCAGCACCAATGGACAGGAGAGCTCCTATAATTCACCCCTCCACTTT. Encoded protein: CASTNGQESSYNSPLHF.

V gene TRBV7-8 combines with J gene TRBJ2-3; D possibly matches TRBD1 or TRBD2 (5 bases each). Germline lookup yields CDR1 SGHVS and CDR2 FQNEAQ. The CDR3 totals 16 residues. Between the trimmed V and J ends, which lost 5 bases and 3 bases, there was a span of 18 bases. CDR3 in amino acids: CASSILPTGTTDTQYF. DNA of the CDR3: TGTGCCAGCAGCATCCTGCCGACGGGGACGACAGATACGCAGTATTTT.

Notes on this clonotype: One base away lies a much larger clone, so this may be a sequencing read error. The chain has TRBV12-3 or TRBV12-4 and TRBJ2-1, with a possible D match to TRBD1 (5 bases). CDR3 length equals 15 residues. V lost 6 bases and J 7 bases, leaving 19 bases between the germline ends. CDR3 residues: CASSPGTRTLNEQFF. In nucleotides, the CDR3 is TGTGCCAGCAGCCCTGGCACACGGACATTAAATGAGCAGTTCTTC.